Presented here are 15 T cell receptor beta chains from one specimen sequenced in a study of T cells after yellow fever vaccination. A single record per CDR3 protein comes from TCRdb applying MiXCR to the 5' RACE reads. The table shows about 310,000 distinct CDR3 sequences, with around 4% occurring only once. The sequencing here drew on PBMCs, taken on the day of the yellow fever booster vaccination. The receptor set was obtained from a young man who received the YFV17D yellow fever vaccine.

This clonotype was found many times. The chain joins TRBV6-2 or TRBV6-3 to TRBJ2-5; TRBD1 is a possible D gene (6 bases). The V end was cut by 2 bases, the J end by 5 bases, with 12 bases between. Germline CDR1 MNHEY, CDR2 SVGEGT. This CDR3 is 14 amino acids long. The CDR3 nucleotides read TGTGCCAGCAGTTACACGACAGGCCGGGAGACCCAGTACTTC. Its protein product is CASSYTTGRETQYF.

The chain has TRBV7-2 and TRBJ1-1, with a possible D match to TRBD1 (5 bases). Between the trimmed V and J ends, which lost 6 bases and 3 bases, there was a span of 11 bases. The CDR3 spans 13 residues. Germline V gene lookup returns CDR1 SGHTA and CDR2 FQGNSA. This CDR3 reads CASRGRIDTEAFF. The CDR3 DNA follows: TGTGCCAGCAGGGGACGTATTGACACTGAAGCTTTCTTT.

The chain uses TRBV5-6 and TRBJ2-3; TRBD1 might be the D (5 bases). CDR3 length equals 15 residues. Germline CDR1 SGHDT, CDR2 YYEEEE. The V end was cut by 4 bases, the J end by 2 bases, with 14 bases between. The CDR3 reads CASSHQGVNTDTQYF. The CDR3 DNA reads as TGTGCCAGCAGCCATCAAGGGGTTAACACAGATACGCAGTATTTT. Variable domain in full (rest from reference TRBV5-6 and TRBJ2-3): DAGVTQSPTHLIKTRGQQVTLRCSPKSGHDTVSWYQQALGQGPQFIFQYYEEEERQRGNFPDRFSGHQFPNYSSELNVNALLLGDSALYLCASSHQGVNTDTQYFGPGTRLTVL.

This clonotype was counted only a few times. The rearrangement joins TRBV11-1 to TRBJ2-7; perhaps TRBD2 as D (6 bases). This CDR3 is built from 17 residues. Trimming removed 0 bases from V and 2 bases from J, with 17 bases in between. CDR1 is SGHAT, CDR2 FQDESV, per germline (reference sequence). CDR3: CASSLADPTSEPYEQYV. CDR3 DNA: TGTGCCAGCAGCTTAGCGGATCCGACTAGTGAACCCTACGAGCAGTACGTC.

This clonotype appeared many times. The chain recombines TRBV5-1 with TRBJ2-3; 9 bases are a match to TRBD1. With 3 bases clipped from V and 1 base from J, the junction kept 6 bases outside the gene matches. This CDR3 contains 16 residues. Germline loops: CDR1 SGHRS, CDR2 YFSETQ. CDR3 sequence: CASSSTRDRGTDTQYF. CDR3 sequence (DNA): TGCGCCAGCAGCTCGACCCGGGACAGGGGCACAGATACGCAGTATTTT.

The genes are TRBV18 and TRBJ2-7; 13 bases are a match to TRBD2. Trimming took 3 bases from V and 1 from J; bases not matched to a gene: 6. Germline V CDR1 and CDR2: KGHSH, LQKENI. The CDR3 runs to 17 residues. The CDR3 reads CASSPGLAGALSYEQYF. CDR3 bases: TGTGCCAGCTCACCCGGACTAGCGGGGGCCCTGTCCTACGAGCAGTACTTC. The whole variable domain, filled in from reference TRBV18 and TRBJ2-7, reads NAGVMQNPRHLVRRRGQEARLRCSPMKGHSHVYWYRQLPEEGLKFMVYLQKENIIDESGMPKERFSAEFPKEGPSILRIQQVVRGDSAAYFCASSPGLAGALSYEQYFGPGTRLTVT.

This clonotype showed up many times. V is TRBV6-1 and J is TRBJ2-5; 7 bases line up with TRBD1. The trim removed 3 bases at V and 2 bases at J, leaving 3 bases unmatched. CDR1 and CDR2 (germline): MNHNS, SASEGT. The CDR3 contains 14 residues. This CDR3 reads CASSDGTAQETQYF. As DNA, the CDR3 is TGTGCCAGCAGTGACGGGACAGCTCAAGAGACCCAGTACTTC.

This clonotype was recorded many times. The gene calls are TRBV10-3 and TRBJ2-5; D may be TRBD2 (7 bases). Germline V gene data show CDR1 as ENHRY and CDR2 as SYGVKD. CDR3 length: 14 amino acids. Trimming removed 7 bases from V and 1 base from J, with 13 bases in between. For the CDR3, the DNA is TGTGCCATCAAGGGGGGGGGATCCCAAGAGACCCAGTACTTC. As protein: CAIKGGGSQETQYF.

This clonotype was counted at least ten times. CDR3 DNA sequence: TGTGCCACCGCTAAGGTCTTCGCTGAAGCTTTCTTT. It encodes CATAKVFAEAFF. This chain connects TRBV11-2 to TRBJ1-1; D not certain. Between the trimmed V and J ends, which lost 10 bases and 6 bases, there was a span of 15 bases. Looked up from germline, CDR1 is SGHAT and CDR2 is FQNNGV. The CDR3 runs to 12 residues.

This clonotype came up a few times. Here the CDR3 reads CSARDSGGLRETQYF. The DNA for the CDR3 is TGCAGTGCTAGAGATAGCGGGGGCCTAAGGGAGACCCAGTACTTC. This sequence joins TRBV20-1 and TRBJ2-5, with 9 bases identical to TRBD2. CDR1 is DFQATT, CDR2 SNEGSKA, per germline (reference sequence). J gave up 5 bases and V 0 bases, and 7 bases lay outside the gene matches. This CDR3 has 15 residues.

This clonotype appeared many times. The chain combines TRBV14 with TRBJ2-7, with D perhaps matching TRBD1 (6 bases). Deletions cut 2 bases from V and 6 bases from J, with 11 bases between. This CDR3 has 13 residues. From germline, CDR1 is SGHDN and CDR2 FVKESK. The CDR3 sequence is CASSQLLGGEQYV. The CDR3 DNA follows: TGTGCCAGCAGCCAACTGTTAGGGGGCGAGCAGTACGTC.

This clonotype showed up many times. The gene calls are TRBV27 and TRBJ2-1; D is ambiguous. With 3 bases removed from V and 6 bases from J, the gap between germline ends came to 9 bases. Germline-derived CDR1 and CDR2 are MNHEY and SMNVEV (reference sequence). The CDR3 extends over 13 amino acids. Here the CDR3 reads CASSFQWPNEQFF. The DNA for the CDR3 is TGTGCCAGCAGTTTTCAGTGGCCCAATGAGCAGTTCTTC.

The chain has TRBV5-6 and TRBJ1-2; D may be TRBD1 (6 bases). This CDR3 has 14 residues. Germline CDR1 SGHDT, CDR2 YYEEEE. V lost 2 bases and J 8 bases, leaving 16 bases between the germline ends. The CDR3 protein is CASSLITGGEGYTF. The CDR3 DNA is TGTGCCAGCAGCTTAATTACGGGGGGCGAGGGCTACACCTTC.

This clonotype has more than one count but fewer than ten. The chain recombines TRBV3-1 with TRBJ2-1; tentative D call: TRBD1 (5 bases). The V gene's germline CDR1 is LGHDT and CDR2 YNNKEL (reference sequence). V shed 0 bases and J shed 4 bases, with 13 bases lying between them. This CDR3 is built from 16 residues. The CDR3 here is CASSQDLQDNYNEQFF. The CDR3 DNA is TGTGCCAGCAGCCAAGATCTACAGGATAATTACAATGAGCAGTTCTTC.

The chain couples TRBV24-1 to TRBJ1-1; D perhaps matches TRBD1 (5 bases). CDR1 is KGHDR, CDR2 SFDVKD, per germline. Trimming stripped 5 bases from V and 6 bases from J, with 21 bases between. This CDR3 comprises 16 residues. The CDR3 spells CATSGWGDGSTAEAFF. The CDR3 nucleotides read TGTGCCACCAGTGGGTGGGGGGACGGCTCTACGGCTGAAGCTTTCTTT.